Below, 3 T cell receptor beta chains from the same sample are listed, as sequenced in a study of CD8+ T cells in alopecia areata. Extraction of RNA preceded its reverse transcription into cDNA, which served as the sequencing template. TCRdb's table, derived via immunoSEQ multiplex PCR, lists solely in-frame clones and lacks some. The sample comprises 120,000 or so clones, roughly three fifths of which are singletons, and 4.5% to 5.5% rests with the top ten. The specimen was CD4+ T cells sorted from blood, collected at week 0. The origin of the receptors is a human donor with alopecia areata.

A note on this clone: The same CDR3 can be traced to other DNA sequences in this sample. The rearrangement uses TRBV7-3 and TRBJ2-5; maybe TRBD2 (6 bases). CDR1 and CDR2 from the germline V gene are SGHTA and FQGTGA. CDR3 size: 14 residues. Trimming removed 1 base at V and 1 base at J, with 7 bases between. The CDR3 here is CASSLRAGQETQYF. In nucleotides, the CDR3 is TGTGCCAGCAGCTTAAGAGCGGGCCAAGAGACCCAGTACTTC.

This clone was found a few times. CDR3 protein: CASSFNRGGSEKLFF. CDR3 DNA: TGCGCCAGCAGCTTTAATCGCGGGGGCTCTGAAAAACTGTTTTTT. V is TRBV5-1 and J is TRBJ1-4, with a tentative D call TRBD1 (6 bases). V shed 2 bases and J shed 7 bases, with 15 bases lying between them. The germline CDR1 and CDR2 sequences are SGHRS and YFSETQ. CDR3 length equals 15 residues.

The chain has TRBV5-4 and TRBJ1-2, with D unclear. This CDR3 is 13 amino acids long. Germline CDR1 SGHNT, CDR2 YYREEE (reference sequence). V shed 0 bases and J shed 2 bases, with 5 bases lying between them. The CDR3 loop is CASSLALNYGYTF. CDR3 bases: TGTGCCAGCAGCTTGGCACTAAACTATGGCTACACCTTC.